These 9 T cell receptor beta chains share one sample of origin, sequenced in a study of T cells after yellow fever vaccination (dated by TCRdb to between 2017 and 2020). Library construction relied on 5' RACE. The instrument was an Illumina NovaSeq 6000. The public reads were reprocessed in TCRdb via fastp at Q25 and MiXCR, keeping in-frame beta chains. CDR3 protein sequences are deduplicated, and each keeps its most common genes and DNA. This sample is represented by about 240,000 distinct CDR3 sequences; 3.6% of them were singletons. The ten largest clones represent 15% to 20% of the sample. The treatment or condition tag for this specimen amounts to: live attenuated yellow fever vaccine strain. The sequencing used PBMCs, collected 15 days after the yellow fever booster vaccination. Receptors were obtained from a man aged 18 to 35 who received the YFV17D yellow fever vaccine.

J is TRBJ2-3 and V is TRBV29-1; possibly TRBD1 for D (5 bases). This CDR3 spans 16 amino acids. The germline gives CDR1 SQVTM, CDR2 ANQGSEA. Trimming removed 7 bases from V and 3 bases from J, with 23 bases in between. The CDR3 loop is CSDNADRALATDTQYF. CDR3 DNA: TGCAGCGATAATGCCGACAGAGCCTTAGCAACAGATACGCAGTATTTT.

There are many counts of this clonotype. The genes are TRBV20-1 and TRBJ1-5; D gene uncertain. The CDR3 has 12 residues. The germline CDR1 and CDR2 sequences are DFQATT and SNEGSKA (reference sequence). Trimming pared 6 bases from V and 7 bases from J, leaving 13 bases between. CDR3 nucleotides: TGCAGTGCAACTTTGACGGGACAGCCCCAGCATTTT. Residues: CSATLTGQPQHF.

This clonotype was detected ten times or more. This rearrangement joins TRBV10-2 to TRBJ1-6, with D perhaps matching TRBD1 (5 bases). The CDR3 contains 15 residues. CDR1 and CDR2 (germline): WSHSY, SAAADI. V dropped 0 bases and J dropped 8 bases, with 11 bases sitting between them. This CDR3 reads CASSESAGLDSPLHF. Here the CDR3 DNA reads TGCGCCAGCAGTGAGTCTGCAGGGCTCGATTCACCCCTCCACTTT.

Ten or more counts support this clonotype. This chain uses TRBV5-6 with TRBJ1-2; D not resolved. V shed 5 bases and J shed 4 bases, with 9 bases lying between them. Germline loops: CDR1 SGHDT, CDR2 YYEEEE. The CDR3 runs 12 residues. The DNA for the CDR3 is TGTGCCAGCAGTTTACCGGGCTATGGCTACACCTTC. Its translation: CASSLPGYGYTF.

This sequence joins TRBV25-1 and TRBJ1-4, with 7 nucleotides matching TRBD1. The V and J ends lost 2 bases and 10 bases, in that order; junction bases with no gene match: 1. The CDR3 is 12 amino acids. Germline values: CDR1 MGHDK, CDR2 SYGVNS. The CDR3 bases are TGTGCCAGCAGTGAAACAGGGGCAAAACTGTTTTTT. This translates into CASSETGAKLFF.

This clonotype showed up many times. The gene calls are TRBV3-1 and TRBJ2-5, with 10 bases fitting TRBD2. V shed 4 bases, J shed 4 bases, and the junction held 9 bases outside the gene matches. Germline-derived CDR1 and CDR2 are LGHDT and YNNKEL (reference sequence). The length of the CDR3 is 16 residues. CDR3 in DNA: TGTGCCAGCAGCCCCCCTTTTAGCGGGGGGCTAGAGACCCAGTACTTC. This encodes CASSPPFSGGLETQYF.

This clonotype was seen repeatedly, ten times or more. CDR3 loop: CASSLKPGDSGFQETQYF. The CDR3 nucleotides are TGTGCCAGCAGCTTAAAACCCGGGGATAGCGGTTTCCAAGAGACCCAGTACTTC. V usage is TRBV11-2 and J usage is TRBJ2-5; TRBD2 might be the D (6 bases). CDR1 is SGHAT, CDR2 FQNNGV, per germline. The V end lost 2 bases, the J end lost 1 base, and 20 bases lay between the germline ends. The CDR3 runs to 18 residues.

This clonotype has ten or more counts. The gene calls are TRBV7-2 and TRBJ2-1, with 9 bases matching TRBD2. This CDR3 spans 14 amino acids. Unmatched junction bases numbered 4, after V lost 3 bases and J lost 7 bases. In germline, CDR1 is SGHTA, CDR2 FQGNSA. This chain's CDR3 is CASSLGAGGNEQFF. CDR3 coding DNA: TGTGCCAGCAGCTTGGGAGCGGGGGGAAATGAGCAGTTCTTC.

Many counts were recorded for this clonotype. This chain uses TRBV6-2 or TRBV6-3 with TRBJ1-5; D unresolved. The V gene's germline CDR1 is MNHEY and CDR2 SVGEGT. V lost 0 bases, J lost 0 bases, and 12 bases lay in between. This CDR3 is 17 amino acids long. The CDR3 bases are TGTGCCAGCAGTTACTCCCCCCTGGAGTTTAGCAATCAGCCCCAGCATTTT. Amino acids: CASSYSPLEFSNQPQHF.